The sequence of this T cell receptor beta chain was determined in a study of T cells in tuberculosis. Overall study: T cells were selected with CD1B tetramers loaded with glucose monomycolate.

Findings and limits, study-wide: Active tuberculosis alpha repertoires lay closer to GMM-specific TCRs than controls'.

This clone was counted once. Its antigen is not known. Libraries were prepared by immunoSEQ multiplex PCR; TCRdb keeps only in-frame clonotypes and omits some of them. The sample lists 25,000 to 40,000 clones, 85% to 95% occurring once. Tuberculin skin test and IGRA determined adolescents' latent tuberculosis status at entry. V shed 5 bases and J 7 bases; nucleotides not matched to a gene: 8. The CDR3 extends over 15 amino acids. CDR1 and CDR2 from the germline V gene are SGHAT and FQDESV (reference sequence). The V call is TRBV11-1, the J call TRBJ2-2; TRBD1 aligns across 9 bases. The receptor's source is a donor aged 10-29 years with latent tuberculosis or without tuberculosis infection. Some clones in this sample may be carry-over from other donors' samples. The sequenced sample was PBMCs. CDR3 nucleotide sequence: TGTGCCAGCAGCCTCAGGACAGGGGACATCGGGGAGCTGTTTTTT. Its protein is CASSLRTGDIGELFF.